This record covers a single T cell receptor beta chain. Sequencing was performed with immunoSEQ multiplex PCR; in TCRdb, only in-frame clones are kept and a portion is missing. Among 250,000 or so clones listed, roughly 80% were seen once. The sample originates from a study of blood T cell repertoires in COVID-19. V lost 4 bases, J lost 4 bases, and 8 bases stayed unmatched. From germline, CDR1 is ENHRY and CDR2 SYGVKD. The CDR3 length is 16 residues. Sequenced input: peripheral blood. The receptor was isolated from a man between 60 and 70 years old with acute or convalescent COVID-19. V gene TRBV10-3 combines with J gene TRBJ2-2; 8 nucleotides agree with TRBD1. DNA of the CDR3: TGTGCCATCAGTGGAGCAGGGGGCCTTGGCACCGGGGAGCTGTTTTTT. Its protein product is CAISGAGGLGTGELFF.